This TCR beta chain emerged from a study of Ad26.COV2.S vaccination and SARS-CoV-2 variants (dated by TCRdb to 2020 to 2023). Some background on the complete study: Donors in the vaccine arm were drawn from COV1001, a phase I-IIa trial of Ad26.COV2.S in healthy adults that was multicentre, randomized, double-blind and placebo-controlled. Dosing of Ad26.COV2.S was intramuscular, at either 5x10^10 or 1x10^11 viral particles, delivered as one shot or as two shots spaced 56 days apart. TCRbeta repertoire sequencing was used to assess the specificity and breadth of SARS-CoV-2-reactive T cell receptors after Ad26.COV2.S vaccination. A total of approximately 30 samples were included in the TCR-sequenced set, comprising about 20 Ad26.COV2.S vaccine recipients, 5 placebo recipients and 8 SARS-CoV-2 convalescent individuals. Trial participants were randomized into five groups of five, in which low-dose or high-dose Ad26.COV2.S was given once or twice, or placebo was given on both occasions. Blinding of investigators to trial group allocation was maintained during experiments and outcome assessment.

From cysteine to phenylalanine, the CDR3 is 11 amino acids long. Only the CDR3 portion is preserved as DNA: 33 bases, with reading frame beginning at the first base. Trimming takes 6 bases from V and 6 bases from J, and the germline ends sit 7 bases apart. CDR1 and CDR2, looked up from the germline V gene (reference sequence), are LGHDT and YNNKEL. The immunoSEQ Assay was the method used to sequence TCRbeta CDR3 regions. After extraction, genomic DNA underwent amplification by bias-controlled multiplex PCR, followed by high-throughput sequencing. As for how the authors treated the data: To quantify the absolute abundance of each unique TCRbeta CDR3 region, sequences were collapsed and filtered. T cell fraction was estimated by normalizing TCRbeta template counts to usable DNA, with usable DNA measured through amplification of reference genes found in all nucleated cells. Repertoire TCRs were annotated as SARS-CoV-2-specific when V gene, CDR3 amino acid sequence and J gene were exactly matched to a known reactive TCR set. MIRA supplied the reference SARS-CoV-2 TCR set, which was filtered for enrichment in COVID-19-positive ImmuneCODE repertoires so that public or cross-reactive TCRs were removed. Drawing on the MIRA antigens, annotated TCRs were analysed further at the level of specific ORF or position within ORF. Breadth was defined as annotated unique rearrangements over total unique productive rearrangements; depth was the summed frequency of those rearrangements. TCR breadth was compared between groups using two-sided Wilcoxon rank-sum tests. TCRdb took over this immuneACCESS table, retaining in-frame rearrangements with V and J assigned. Such tables are incomplete; in checked studies, under half of the missing clones stem from an unresolved V gene, and the remainder is unexplained. Clone size and V and J calls were adopted from that table, with D and trimming inferred from the DNA. Within this sample are approximately 350,000 clones, with roughly 80% of them counted one time only. The ten largest clones add up to around 7.3% of the sample.

With regard to this clone: Its antigen has not been determined. No much larger clonotype is one base removed from it; base qualities were not supplied.

Reading the label with the study, this specimen's treatment or condition is: around 19 received Ad26.COV2.S at low or high dose, single or two shots; about 5 received placebo; per-sample allocation not given. For vaccine and placebo recipients, repertoires were sequenced using samples collected on day 63 after the first injection. In Cohort 1b, 25 adults aged 18-55 years were enrolled at a single site in Boston, USA, between 29 July and 7 August 2020. Ad26.COV2.S consisted of a replication-incompetent adenovirus type 26 vector by which a prefusion-stabilized SARS-CoV-2 spike protein from the original Wuhan strain was expressed. Broader findings and caveats from the paper: Spike-specific TCR breadth was higher in Ad26.COV2.S recipients than in placebo recipients (P = 0.0014). It was noted by the authors that total T cell responses may have been underestimated by the TCR breadth and depth analyses. Non-spike TCR breadth was comparable between vaccine and placebo recipients, consistent with the vaccine containing only spike. The study was not powered for comparison of responses between vaccine doses or regimens. After vaccination, spike-specific CD8+ and CD4+ T cell responses were reported to show substantial breadth.

This specimen consisted of peripheral blood, obtained in a trial of Ad26.COV2.S vaccine versus placebo. This sequence uses TRBV3-1 (or the pseudogene TRBV3-2) and TRBJ2-3; no D gene can be assigned with confidence. The TCR sequence derives from a person aged 18-60 years who received the Ad26.COV2.S COVID-19 vaccine or a placebo. CDR3 protein: CASSVLDTQYF. Here is the DNA: TGTGCCAGCAGTGTTCTGGATACGCAGTATTTT.